This TCR beta chain was recorded in a study of T cell repertoires in cytomegalovirus infection. About the study: Carrying CMV and the relevant HLA type showed in public TCR beta signatures. Whole-study findings and limits: Based on cumulative public TCR beta family frequency, carriers of CMV plus the relevant HLA were identified. The ex vivo response was dominated by HLA-C-restricted CMV-specific TCR beta clonotypes.

This clonotype turned up a few times. The antigen is unknown. Germline V CDR1 and CDR2: LGHNT, FRNRAP. This CDR3 spans 15 amino acids. V gave up 7 bases and J gave up 0 bases, with 10 bases separating them. Each CDR3 protein gets one entry after TCRdb re-called the reads with MiXCR. The sample lists 200,000 to 300,000 distinct CDR3 sequences; around an eighth were seen once. This rearrangement joins TRBV12-5 to TRBJ1-6, with D unresolved. Specimen: PBMCs. This TCR was recovered from a human donor in good health (CMV status not recorded). Some clones in this sample may be carry-over from other donors' samples. CDR3 sequence (DNA): TGTGCTAGTGCCTCTTCGGGCTCCTATAATTCACCCCTCCACTTT. This codes for CASASSGSYNSPLHF. Supplemented by reference TRBV12-5 and TRBJ1-6, the full variable domain reads DARVTQTPRHKVTEMGQEVTMRCQPILGHNTVFWYRQTMMQGLELLAYFRNRAPLDDSGMPKDRFSAEMPDATLATLKIQPSEPRDSAVYFCASASSGSYNSPLHFGNGTRLTVT.